This T cell receptor beta chain derives from a study of cytomegalovirus exposure and HLA in healthy donors. Remarks on this clone: Antigen: not known.

Amplification used 60 Vbeta primers and 13 Jbeta primers. Method: immunoSEQ multiplex PCR; TCRdb's copy keeps in-frame clones and lacks some. The sample holds over 200,000 clones. Study-level results: Donor immune exposure was known only as CMV serostatus. Segments of the TCR beta V type were, in most cases, productive about 87% or about 30% of the time in an earlier analysis. A later analysis linked a missense DCLRE1C variant to TCR beta V- and J-gene trimming.

The material sequenced was PBMCs. The TCR comes from a woman in her thirties in good health and CMV-seropositive.

DNA for the CDR3: TGCGCCAGCAGCCAAGAGGGACTAGCGGGACCATACCAAGAGACCCAGTACTTC. Translated, it gives CASSQEGLAGPYQETQYF. The gene calls are TRBV4-1 and TRBJ2-5, with 13 bases identical to TRBD2. Germline lookup yields CDR1 MGHRA and CDR2 YSYEKL. This CDR3 contains 18 residues. J was trimmed by 0 bases and V by 0 bases; bases with no gene match: 4.